The clone carrying this T cell receptor beta chain has only one observation. The source of the sample is a study of blood T cell repertoires in COVID-19. The overall study: PBMCs, B-cell-depleted T cells, or T cells provided the cDNA or gDNA that made up the material.

Original data processing: Cell counts per sample came from amplifying reference gene primers. Clones were read by immunoSEQ multiplex PCR, and TCRdb kept only the in-frame ones, dropping some. That table furnishes V, J and clone size, whereas the DNA furnished D and trimming. The sample records roughly 340,000 clones, more than 80% being singletons. The CDR3 loop spans 15 amino acids. V was clipped by 1 base and J by 8 bases; unmatched bases: 4. Germline V gene data show CDR1 as MNHEY and CDR2 as SMNVEV (reference sequence). The receptor's source is a woman aged 30 to 39 with COVID-19, enrolled during active disease. V gene TRBV27 combines with J gene TRBJ1-6, with 8 bases aligning to TRBD1. The sequencing input was peripheral blood. DNA of the CDR3: TGTGCCAGCAGTTTATTCGGACAGGGTTATTCACCCCTCCACTTT. Translated, it gives CASSLFGQGYSPLHF.